The 19 T cell receptor beta chains reported below all come from one sample, sequenced in a study of beta chain features in type 1 diabetes. All of the isolated RNA was reverse transcribed, so expressed TCRB transcripts were sequenced. This table comes from immunoSEQ multiplex PCR, and its TCRdb copy is limited to in-frame clones, with some not included. The sample includes 450,000 to 550,000 clones, 30% of them seen just once. Input material: naive CD4+ T cells from blood. The receptors originated from a man in his late teens or twenties in good health.

J is TRBJ2-3 and V is TRBV9; tentative D call: TRBD1 (5 bases). Germline V lookup: CDR1 SGDLS, CDR2 YYNGEE. V lost 8 bases and J 2 bases, leaving 15 bases between the germline ends. This CDR3 is built from 14 residues. CDR3 DNA sequence: TGTGCCAGTACCTCCAGGACAAACACAGATACGCAGTATTTT. Translating gives CASTSRTNTDTQYF.

The sample holds a few counts of this clone. This sample includes further DNA sequences coding for the same CDR3. The chain has TRBV5-1 and TRBJ2-7; D is possibly TRBD2 (5 bases). Trimming removed 4 bases at V and 3 bases at J, with 8 bases between. The CDR3 extends over 12 amino acids. Germline V CDR1 and CDR2: SGHRS, YFSETQ. The CDR3 spells CASSLDFYEQYF. As DNA, the CDR3 is TGCGCCAGCAGCCTGGACTTCTACGAGCAGTACTTC.

V is TRBV30 and J is TRBJ1-4; D might be TRBD1 (5 bases). Germline values: CDR1 GTSNPN, CDR2 SVGIG (reference sequence). The V gene lost 1 base and the J gene lost 8 bases, with 20 bases spanning the gap. There are 16 residues in the CDR3. The CDR3 DNA sequence: TGTGCCTGGAGTGCTTGGGTCAGCCCAGGGAGGGAAAAACTGTTTTTT. It yields the protein CAWSAWVSPGREKLFF.

The chain combines TRBV15 with TRBJ1-4; D remains unclear. Trimming stripped 3 bases from V and 5 bases from J, with 13 bases between. The CDR3 has 15 amino acids. The germline V gene encodes CDR1 LNHNV and CDR2 YYDKDF (reference sequence). CDR3 nucleotides: TGTGCCACCAGCAGGGCCGCATGGAGAAATGAAAAACTGTTTTTT. Translation: CATSRAAWRNEKLFF.

The chain has TRBV15 and TRBJ2-3; D not certain. The CDR3 totals 14 residues. Trimming removed 8 bases at V and 2 bases at J, with 14 bases between. Germline CDR1 reads LNHNV; CDR2 reads YYDKDF (reference sequence). The CDR3 coding sequence is TGTGCCACCCAAGTGGGTCTCAACACAGATACGCAGTATTTT. Translation: CATQVGLNTDTQYF.

This chain connects TRBV15 to TRBJ2-3; 9 bases align to TRBD2. CDR3 length: 15 residues. V trimming: 6 bases; J trimming: 3 bases; junction bases outside the gene matches: 7. From germline, CDR1 is LNHNV and CDR2 YYDKDF (reference sequence). CDR3 coding DNA: TGTGCCACCAGTACAGGGACTAGCTTTACAGATACGCAGTATTTT. Its translation is CATSTGTSFTDTQYF.

This clone was detected a few times. The rearrangement joins TRBV28 to TRBJ2-3; TRBD2 might be the D (5 bases). Germline V CDR1 and CDR2: MDHEN, SYDVKM. CDR3 length: 13 residues. Between the trimmed V and J ends, which lost 7 bases and 3 bases, there was a span of 11 bases. CDR3 coding DNA: TGTGCCAGCAAGCGGCAGAAAACAGATACGCAGTATTTT. Its protein product is CASKRQKTDTQYF. The whole variable domain, filled in from reference TRBV28 and TRBJ2-3, reads DVKVTQSSRYLVKRTGEKVFLECVQDMDHENMFWYRQDPGLGLRLIYFSYDVKMKEKGDIPEGYSVSREKKERFSLILESASTNQTSMYLCASKRQKTDTQYFGPGTRLTVL.

In its sample, this clone was seen a few times. The chain is built from TRBV9 and TRBJ2-1, with 9 bases fitting TRBD2. Unmatched junction bases numbered 8, after V lost 1 base and J lost 6 bases. CDR1 and CDR2 (germline): SGDLS, YYNGEE. The CDR3 is made up of 16 amino acids. The CDR3 loop is CASSVMPGLAFNEQFF. The CDR3 DNA reads as TGTGCCAGCAGCGTAATGCCGGGACTAGCTTTCAATGAGCAGTTCTTC.

This chain links TRBV6-1 with TRBJ2-7; TRBD2 agrees at 13 bases. V was pared by 4 bases and J by 4 bases, with 4 bases of the junction left unmatched. CDR1 is MNHNS, CDR2 SASEGT, per germline. This CDR3 region has 15 residues. DNA of the CDR3: TGTGCCAGCAGTGGACGGACTAGCGGGGGATACGAGCAGTACTTC. Amino acids: CASSGRTSGGYEQYF.

This clone was seen a few times. J is TRBJ1-2 and V is TRBV27, with D possibly TRBD1 on 6 matching bases. The V end lost 2 bases, the J end lost 6 bases, and 10 bases lay between the germline ends. This CDR3 is built from 13 residues. Germline CDR1 is MNHEY and CDR2 is SMNVEV (reference sequence). In DNA form, the CDR3 reads TGTGCCAGCAGTTTAACAGGGAGGGATGGCTACACCTTC. This translates into CASSLTGRDGYTF.

This clone was counted only a few times. This sequence joins TRBV19 and TRBJ2-1; unclear D gene. Germline loops: CDR1 LNHDA, CDR2 SQIVND (reference sequence). The CDR3 is made up of 15 amino acids. V was trimmed by 2 bases and J by 1 base, leaving 9 bases between them. The chain's CDR3 is CASSITLGSYNEQFF. The CDR3 DNA sequence: TGTGCCAGTAGTATAACCCTAGGGTCCTACAATGAGCAGTTCTTC.

The chain couples TRBV6-5 to TRBJ2-1; no definite D call. V was trimmed by 7 bases and J by 8 bases, leaving 9 bases between them. This CDR3 comprises 11 residues. The germline V gene encodes CDR1 MNHEY and CDR2 SVGAGI. The CDR3 DNA sequence: TGTGCCAGCAAGGGTAACTATGAGCAGTTCTTC. Its translation: CASKGNYEQFF.

V and J are TRBV7-6 and TRBJ2-2; 9 bases line up with TRBD2. The germline CDR1 and CDR2 sequences are SGHVS and FNYEAQ. J was trimmed by 3 bases and V by 1 base; bases with no gene match: 0. The CDR3 has 15 residues. CDR3 nucleotides: TGTGCCAGCAGCTTAGGGACTAGCGACACCGGGGAGCTGTTTTTT. Protein: CASSLGTSDTGELFF. The full variable domain, with the rest looked up from reference TRBV7-6 and TRBJ2-2, is GAGVSQSPRYKVTKRGQDVALRCDPISGHVSLYWYRQALGQGPEFLTYFNYEAQQDKSGLPNDRFSAERPEGSISTLTIQRTEQRDSAMYRCASSLGTSDTGELFFGEGSRLTVL.

The chain couples TRBV14 to TRBJ2-5, with D perhaps matching TRBD2 (6 bases). Trimming removed 4 bases from V and 1 base from J, with 10 bases in between. This CDR3 contains 14 residues. From germline, CDR1 is SGHDN and CDR2 FVKESK. The CDR3 loop is CASSRGLFQETQYF. The CDR3 DNA reads as TGTGCCAGCAGCCGCGGACTATTCCAAGAGACCCAGTACTTC.

This clone was counted only a few times. The chain joins TRBV7-2 to TRBJ2-3; no reliable D call. The CDR3 is made up of 15 amino acids. Per germline, CDR1 SGHTA and CDR2 FQGNSA. Trimming pared 1 base from V and 0 bases from J, leaving 8 bases between. In DNA form, the CDR3 reads TGTGCCAGCAGCTTAGTACGGTTAAGCACAGATACGCAGTATTTT. This codes for CASSLVRLSTDTQYF. Drawing the rest from reference TRBV7-2 and TRBJ2-3, the complete variable domain is GAGVSQSPSNKVTEKGKDVELRCDPISGHTALYWYRQSLGQGLEFLIYFQGNSAPDKSGLPSDRFSAERTGGSVSTLTIQRTQQEDSAVYLCASSLVRLSTDTQYFGPGTRLTVL.

In DNA, the CDR3 is TGTGCCTGGAGTGCCTCCTGGGATACGCAGTATTTT. It codes for CAWSASWDTQYF. The chain carries TRBV30 and TRBJ2-3; D is undetermined. Between the trimmed V and J ends, which lost 1 base and 6 bases, there was a span of 8 bases. This CDR3 region has 12 residues. Germline CDR1 GTSNPN, CDR2 SVGIG (reference sequence).

The chain is built from TRBV7-2 and TRBJ2-3; no clear D gene. The CDR3 runs 14 residues. The germline V and J ends were trimmed by 2 bases and 3 bases, with 9 bases remaining between them. Per germline, CDR1 SGHTA and CDR2 FQGNSA. CDR3 protein: CASSLRASTDTQYF. The CDR3 nucleotides are TGTGCCAGCAGCTTACGGGCCTCGACAGATACGCAGTATTTT.

This clone was observed a handful of times. The rearrangement joins TRBV30 to TRBJ2-5, with 9 bases identical to TRBD1. There are 17 residues in the CDR3. Trimming at V came to 7 bases and at J to 2 bases, leaving 17 bases not matched to a gene. Germline V CDR1 and CDR2: GTSNPN, SVGIG (reference sequence). The CDR3 loop is CAYKGQGGGGTQETQYF. In DNA form, the CDR3 reads TGTGCCTACAAGGGACAGGGTGGCGGCGGAACACAAGAGACCCAGTACTTC.

The chain links TRBV7-9 to TRBJ2-7; D unresolved. This CDR3 has 12 residues. V was clipped by 2 bases and J by 4 bases, with 6 bases between them. CDR1 SEHNR and CDR2 FQNEAQ come from the germline V gene (reference sequence). The CDR3 reads CASSLNRYEQYF. CDR3 DNA sequence: TGTGCCAGCAGCTTAAACCGATACGAGCAGTACTTC.